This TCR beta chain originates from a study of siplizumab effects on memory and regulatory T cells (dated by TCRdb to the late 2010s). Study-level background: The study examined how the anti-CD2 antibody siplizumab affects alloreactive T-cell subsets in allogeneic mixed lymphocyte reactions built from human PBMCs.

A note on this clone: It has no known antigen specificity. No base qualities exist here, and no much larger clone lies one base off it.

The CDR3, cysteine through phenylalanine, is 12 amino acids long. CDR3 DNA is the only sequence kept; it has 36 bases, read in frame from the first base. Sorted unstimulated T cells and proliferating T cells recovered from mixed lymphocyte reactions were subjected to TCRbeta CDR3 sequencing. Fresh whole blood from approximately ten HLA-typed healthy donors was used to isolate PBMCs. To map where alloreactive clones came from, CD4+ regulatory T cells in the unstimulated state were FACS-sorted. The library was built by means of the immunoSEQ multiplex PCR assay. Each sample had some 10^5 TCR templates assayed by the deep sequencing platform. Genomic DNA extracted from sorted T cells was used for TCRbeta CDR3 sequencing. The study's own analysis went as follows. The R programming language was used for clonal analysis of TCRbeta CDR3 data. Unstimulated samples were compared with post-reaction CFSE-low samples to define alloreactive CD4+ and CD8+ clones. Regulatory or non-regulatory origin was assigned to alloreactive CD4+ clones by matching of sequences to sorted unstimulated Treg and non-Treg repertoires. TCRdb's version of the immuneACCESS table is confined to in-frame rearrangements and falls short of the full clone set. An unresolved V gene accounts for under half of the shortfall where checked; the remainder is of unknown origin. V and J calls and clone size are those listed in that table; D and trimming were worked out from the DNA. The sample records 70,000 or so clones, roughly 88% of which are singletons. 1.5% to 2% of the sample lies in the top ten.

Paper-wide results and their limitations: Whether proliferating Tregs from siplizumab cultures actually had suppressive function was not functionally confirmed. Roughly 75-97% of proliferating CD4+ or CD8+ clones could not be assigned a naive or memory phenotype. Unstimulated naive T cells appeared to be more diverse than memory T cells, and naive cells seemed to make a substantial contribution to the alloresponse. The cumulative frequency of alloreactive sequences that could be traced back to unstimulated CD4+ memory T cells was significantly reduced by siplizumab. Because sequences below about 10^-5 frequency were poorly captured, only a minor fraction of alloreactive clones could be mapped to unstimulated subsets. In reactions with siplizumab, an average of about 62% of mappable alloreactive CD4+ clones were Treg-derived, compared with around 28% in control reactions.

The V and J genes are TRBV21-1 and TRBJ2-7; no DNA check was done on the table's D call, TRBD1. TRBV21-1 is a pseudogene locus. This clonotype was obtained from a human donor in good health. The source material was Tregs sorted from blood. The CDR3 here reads CASSCRGYEQYF. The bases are TGTGCCAGCAGCTGCAGGGGCTACGAGCAGTACTTC.